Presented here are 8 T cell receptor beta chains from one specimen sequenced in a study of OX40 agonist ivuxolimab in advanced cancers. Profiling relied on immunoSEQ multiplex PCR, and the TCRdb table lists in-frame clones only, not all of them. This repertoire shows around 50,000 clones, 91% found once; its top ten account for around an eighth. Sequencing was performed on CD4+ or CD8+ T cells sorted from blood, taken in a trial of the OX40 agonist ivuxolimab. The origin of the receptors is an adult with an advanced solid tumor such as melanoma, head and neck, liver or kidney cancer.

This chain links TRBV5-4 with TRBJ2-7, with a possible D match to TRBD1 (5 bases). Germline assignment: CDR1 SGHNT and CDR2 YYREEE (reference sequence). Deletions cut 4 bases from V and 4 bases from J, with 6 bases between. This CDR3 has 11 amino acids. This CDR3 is CASSHRYEQYF. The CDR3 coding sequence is TGTGCCAGCAGCCACAGGTACGAGCAGTACTTC. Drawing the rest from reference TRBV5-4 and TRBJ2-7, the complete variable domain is ETGVTQSPTHLIKTRGQQVTLRCSSQSGHNTVSWYQQALGQGPQFIFQYYREEENGRGNFPPRFSGLQFPNYSSELNVNALELDDSALYLCASSHRYEQYFGPGTRLTVT.

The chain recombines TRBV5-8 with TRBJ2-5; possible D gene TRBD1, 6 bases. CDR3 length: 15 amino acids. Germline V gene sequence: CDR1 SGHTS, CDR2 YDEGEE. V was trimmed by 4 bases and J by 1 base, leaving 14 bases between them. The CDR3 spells CASSPSGTLQETQYF. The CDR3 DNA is TGTGCCAGCAGCCCTTCCGGGACACTCCAAGAGACCCAGTACTTC.

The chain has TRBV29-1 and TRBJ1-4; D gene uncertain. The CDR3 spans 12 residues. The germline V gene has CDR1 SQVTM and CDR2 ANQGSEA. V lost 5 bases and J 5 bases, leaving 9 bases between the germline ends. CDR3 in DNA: TGCAGCGTTAAAGGCGGGAATGAAAAACTGTTTTTT. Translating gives CSVKGGNEKLFF.

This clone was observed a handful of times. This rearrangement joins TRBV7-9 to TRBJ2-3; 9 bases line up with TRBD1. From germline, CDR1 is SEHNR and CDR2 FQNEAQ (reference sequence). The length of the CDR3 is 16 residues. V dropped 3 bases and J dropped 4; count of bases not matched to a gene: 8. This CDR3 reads CASSFLPGQGPDTQYF. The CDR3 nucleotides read TGTGCCAGCAGCTTTTTACCGGGACAGGGTCCAGATACGCAGTATTTT.

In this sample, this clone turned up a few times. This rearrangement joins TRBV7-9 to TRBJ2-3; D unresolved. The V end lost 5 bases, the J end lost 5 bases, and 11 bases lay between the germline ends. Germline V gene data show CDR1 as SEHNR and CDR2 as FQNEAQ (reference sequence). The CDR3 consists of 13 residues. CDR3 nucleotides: TGTGCCAGCAGCCTCCTGGTTGGAGATACGCAGTATTTT. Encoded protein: CASSLLVGDTQYF.

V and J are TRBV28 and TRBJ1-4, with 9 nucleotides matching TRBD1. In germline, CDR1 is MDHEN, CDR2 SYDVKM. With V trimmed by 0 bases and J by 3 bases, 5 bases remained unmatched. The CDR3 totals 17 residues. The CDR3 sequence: CASSLWDRGRANEKLFF. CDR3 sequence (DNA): TGTGCCAGCAGTTTATGGGACAGGGGCCGGGCTAATGAAAAACTGTTTTTT.

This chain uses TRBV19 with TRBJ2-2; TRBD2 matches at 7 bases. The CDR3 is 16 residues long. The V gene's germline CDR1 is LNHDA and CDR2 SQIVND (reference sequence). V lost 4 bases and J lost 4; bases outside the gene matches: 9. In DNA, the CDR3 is TGTGCCAGTAGTACCCTAAGGGCGGGAGTCACCGGGGAGCTGTTTTTT. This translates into CASSTLRAGVTGELFF.

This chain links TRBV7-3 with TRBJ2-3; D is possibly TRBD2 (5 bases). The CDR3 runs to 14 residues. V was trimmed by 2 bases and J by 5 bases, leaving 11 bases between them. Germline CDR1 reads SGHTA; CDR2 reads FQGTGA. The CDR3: CASSLGLYGDTQYF. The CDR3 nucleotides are TGTGCCAGCAGCTTAGGACTCTATGGAGATACGCAGTATTTT. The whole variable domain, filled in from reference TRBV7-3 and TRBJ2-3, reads GAGVSQTPSNKVTEKGKYVELRCDPISGHTALYWYRQSLGQGPEFLIYFQGTGAADDSGLPNDRFFAVRPEGSVSTLKIQRTERGDSAVYLCASSLGLYGDTQYFGPGTRLTVL.